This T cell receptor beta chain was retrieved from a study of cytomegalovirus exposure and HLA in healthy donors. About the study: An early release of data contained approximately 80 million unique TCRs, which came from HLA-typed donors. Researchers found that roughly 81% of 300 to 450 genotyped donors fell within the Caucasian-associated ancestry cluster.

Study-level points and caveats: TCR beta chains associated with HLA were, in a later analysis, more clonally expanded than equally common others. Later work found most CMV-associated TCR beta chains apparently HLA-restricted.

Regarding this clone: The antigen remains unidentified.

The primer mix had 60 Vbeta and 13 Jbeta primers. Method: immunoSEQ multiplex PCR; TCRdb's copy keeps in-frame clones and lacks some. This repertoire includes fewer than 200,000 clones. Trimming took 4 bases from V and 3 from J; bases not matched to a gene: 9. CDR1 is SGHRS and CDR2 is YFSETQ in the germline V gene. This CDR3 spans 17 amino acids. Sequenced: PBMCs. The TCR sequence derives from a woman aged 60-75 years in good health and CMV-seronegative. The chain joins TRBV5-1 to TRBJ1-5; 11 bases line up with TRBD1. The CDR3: CASSLGTGGPYNQPQHF. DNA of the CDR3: TGCGCCAGCAGCCTGGGGACAGGGGGGCCGTACAATCAGCCCCAGCATTTT.